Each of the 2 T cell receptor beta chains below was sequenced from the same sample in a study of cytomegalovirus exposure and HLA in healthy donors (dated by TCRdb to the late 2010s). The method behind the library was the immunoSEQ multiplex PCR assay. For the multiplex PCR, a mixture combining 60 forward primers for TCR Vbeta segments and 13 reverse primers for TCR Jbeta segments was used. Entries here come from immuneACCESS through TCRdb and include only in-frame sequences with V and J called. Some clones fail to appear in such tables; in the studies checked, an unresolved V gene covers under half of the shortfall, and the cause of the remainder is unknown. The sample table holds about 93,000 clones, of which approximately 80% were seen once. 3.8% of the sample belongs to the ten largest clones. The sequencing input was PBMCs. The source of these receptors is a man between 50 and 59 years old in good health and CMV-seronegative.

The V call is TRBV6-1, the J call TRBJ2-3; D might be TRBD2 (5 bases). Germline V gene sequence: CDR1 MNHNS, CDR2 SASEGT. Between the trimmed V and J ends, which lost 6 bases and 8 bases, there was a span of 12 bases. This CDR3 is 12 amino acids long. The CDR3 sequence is CASSQDSITQYF. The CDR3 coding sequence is TGTGCCAGCAGCCAGGACTCGATTACGCAGTATTTT.

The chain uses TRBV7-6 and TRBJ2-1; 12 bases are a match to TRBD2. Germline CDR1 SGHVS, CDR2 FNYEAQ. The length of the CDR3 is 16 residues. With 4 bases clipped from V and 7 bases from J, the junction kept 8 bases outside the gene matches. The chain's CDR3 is CASSSLAGGTVNEQFF. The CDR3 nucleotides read TGTGCCAGCAGCTCACTAGCGGGAGGAACGGTAAATGAGCAGTTCTTC.